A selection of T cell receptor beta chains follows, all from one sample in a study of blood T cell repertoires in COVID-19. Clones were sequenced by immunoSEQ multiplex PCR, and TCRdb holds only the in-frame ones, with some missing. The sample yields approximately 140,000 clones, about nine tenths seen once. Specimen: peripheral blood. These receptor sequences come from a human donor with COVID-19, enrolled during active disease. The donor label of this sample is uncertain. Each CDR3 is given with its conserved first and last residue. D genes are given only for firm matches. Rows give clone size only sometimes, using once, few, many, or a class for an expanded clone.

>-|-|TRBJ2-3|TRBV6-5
CASLLEEEVDTQYF
TGTGCCAGCCTCTTGGAGGAAGAAGTGGATACGCAGTATTTT
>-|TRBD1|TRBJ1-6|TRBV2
CACRQGQYNSPLHF
TGTGCCTGTAGACAGGGGCAATATAATTCACCCCTCCACTTT
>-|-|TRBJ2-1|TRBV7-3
CASSSTSNNEQFF
TGTGCCAGCAGCTCGACTAGTAACAATGAGCAGTTCTTC
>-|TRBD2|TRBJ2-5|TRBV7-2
CASSSIAGGRTSQYF
TGTGCCAGCAGCTCAATAGCGGGGGGGCGGACCTCCCAGTACTTC
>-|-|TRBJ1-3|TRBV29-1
CSANLGGGNTIYF
TGCAGCGCCAATCTTGGAGGAGGAAACACCATATATTTT
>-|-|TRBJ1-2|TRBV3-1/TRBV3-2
CASSHRGQAARDYGYTF
TGTGCCAGCAGCCACAGGGGCCAGGCTGCCAGGGACTATGGCTACACCTTC
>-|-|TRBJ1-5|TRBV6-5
CASRPTGGDNQPQHF
TGTGCCAGCAGACCCACCGGGGGTGACAATCAGCCCCAGCATTTT
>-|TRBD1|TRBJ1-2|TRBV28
CASSEGQGAVGYTF
TGTGCCAGCAGTGAGGGACAGGGGGCAGTCGGCTACACCTTC
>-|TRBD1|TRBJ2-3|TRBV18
CASSPQTGTGGSDTQYF
TGTGCCAGCTCACCACAGACCGGGACAGGGGGATCAGATACGCAGTATTTT
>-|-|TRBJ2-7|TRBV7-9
CASSLATVSYEQYF
TGTGCCAGCAGCTTAGCGACAGTATCCTACGAGCAGTACTTC
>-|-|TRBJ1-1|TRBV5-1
CASRNSLNTEAFF
TGCGCCAGCAGGAACTCCCTGAACACTGAAGCTTTCTTT
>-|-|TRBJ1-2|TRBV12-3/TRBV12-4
CASSSNYGYTF
TGTGCCAGCAGTTCGAACTATGGCTACACCTTC
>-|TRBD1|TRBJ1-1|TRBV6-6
CASTQGQGTSNTEAFF
TGTGCCAGCACCCAGGGACAGGGGACATCGAACACTGAAGCTTTCTTT
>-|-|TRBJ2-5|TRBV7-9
CASTKTGGEQETQYF
TGTGCCAGCACCAAAACAGGGGGGGAGCAAGAGACCCAGTACTTC
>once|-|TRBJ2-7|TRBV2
CASSEVRQGNYEQYF
TGTGCCAGCAGTGAAGTCCGGCAGGGGAACTACGAGCAGTACTTC
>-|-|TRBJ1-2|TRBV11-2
CASSSEQGYDGYTF
TGTGCCAGCAGCTCGGAACAGGGTTATGATGGCTACACCTTC
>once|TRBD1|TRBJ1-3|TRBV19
CASSPRGPSSGNTIYF
TGTGCCAGTAGTCCGAGGGGGCCTAGCTCTGGAAACACCATATATTTT
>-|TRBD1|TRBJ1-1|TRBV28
CASRGQGSLTEAFF
TGTGCCAGCAGGGGACAGGGCTCCTTGACTGAAGCTTTCTTT
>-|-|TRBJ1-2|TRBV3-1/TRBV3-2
CASSQEFEASYGYTF
TGTGCCAGCAGCCAAGAATTCGAGGCATCCTATGGCTACACCTTC
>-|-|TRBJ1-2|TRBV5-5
CASSLVYGEDYGYTF
TGTGCCAGCAGCTTGGTGTACGGAGAGGACTATGGCTACACCTTC
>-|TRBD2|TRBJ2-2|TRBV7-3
CASKTSGNTGELFF
TGTGCCAGCAAAACTAGCGGGAACACCGGGGAGCTGTTTTTT
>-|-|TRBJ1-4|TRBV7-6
CASSLALGEKLFF
TGTGCCAGCAGCTTAGCCCTCGGTGAAAAACTGTTTTTT
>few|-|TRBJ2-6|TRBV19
CASSILQANSGANVLTF
TGTGCCAGTAGTATACTACAGGCCAACTCTGGGGCCAACGTCCTGACTTTC
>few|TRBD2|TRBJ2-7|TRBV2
CASTRGLGPYEQYF
TGTGCCAGCACCAGAGGACTAGGCCCCTACGAGCAGTACTTC
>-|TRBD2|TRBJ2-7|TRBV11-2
CASSSLAGGKNEQYF
TGTGCCAGCAGCTCTCTAGCGGGGGGAAAAAACGAGCAGTACTTC
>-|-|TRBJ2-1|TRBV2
CASSGWAGPNNEQFF
TGTGCCAGCAGTGGCTGGGCAGGGCCCAACAATGAGCAGTTCTTC
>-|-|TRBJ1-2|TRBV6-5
CASSREGYGYTF
TGTGCCAGCAGTCGGGAGGGGTATGGCTACACCTTC
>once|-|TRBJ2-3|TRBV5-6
CASSLGASSTDTQYF
TGTGCCAGCAGCTTAGGGGCTTCTTCCACAGATACGCAGTATTTT
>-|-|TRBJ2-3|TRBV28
CASNTVVRGTDTQYF
TGTGCCAGCAACACGGTAGTCCGGGGCACAGATACGCAGTATTTT
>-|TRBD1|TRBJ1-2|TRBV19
CASSITRSGTGLYGYTF
TGTGCCAGTAGTATAACCCGATCCGGGACAGGGCTCTATGGCTACACCTTC
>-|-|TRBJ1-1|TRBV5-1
CASSLLGGNTEAFF
TGCGCCAGCAGCTTGTTGGGAGGGAACACTGAAGCTTTCTTT
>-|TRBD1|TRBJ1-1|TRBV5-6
CASRARPGQDTEAFF
TGTGCCAGCCGCGCCCGACCGGGACAGGACACTGAAGCTTTCTTT
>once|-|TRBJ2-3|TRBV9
CASSVSSSNTDTQYF
TGTGCCAGCAGCGTATCTAGTTCGAACACAGATACGCAGTATTTT
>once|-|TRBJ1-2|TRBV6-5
CASSYSMAGSSYGYTF
TGTGCCAGCAGTTACTCGATGGCGGGCAGCAGCTATGGCTACACCTTC
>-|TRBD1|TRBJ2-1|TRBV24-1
CATSDSSGGNEQFF
TGTGCCACCAGTGACTCTTCAGGGGGCAATGAGCAGTTCTTC
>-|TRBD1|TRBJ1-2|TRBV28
CASRTPGQGSGYTF
TGTGCCAGCAGGACTCCGGGACAGGGCAGTGGCTACACCTTC
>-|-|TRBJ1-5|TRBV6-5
CASSSQGTQPQHF
TGTGCCAGCAGCTCTCAGGGAACCCAGCCCCAGCATTTT
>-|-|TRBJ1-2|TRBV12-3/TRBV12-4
CASSMGDTYGYTF
TGTGCCAGCAGTATGGGGGACACCTATGGCTACACCTTC
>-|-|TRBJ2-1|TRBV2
CASNRDRGNEQFF
TGTGCCAGCAACCGGGATCGGGGGAATGAGCAGTTCTTC
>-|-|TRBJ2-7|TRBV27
CASSVLPGLREQYF
TGTGCCAGCAGTGTACTTCCGGGACTTCGCGAGCAGTACTTC
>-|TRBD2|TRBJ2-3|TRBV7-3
CASSLAGEDTQYF
TGTGCCAGCAGCTTAGCGGGGGAAGATACGCAGTATTTT
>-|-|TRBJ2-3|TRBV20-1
CSASPGEDTQYF
TGCAGTGCTAGTCCCGGGGAAGATACGCAGTATTTT
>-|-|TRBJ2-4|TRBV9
CASSPDLRQDIQYF
TGTGCCAGCAGCCCCGACCTTCGGCAGGACATTCAGTACTTC
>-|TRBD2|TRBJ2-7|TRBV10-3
CAIRDTSGSYEQYF
TGTGCCATCAGGGACACTAGCGGGTCCTACGAGCAGTACTTC
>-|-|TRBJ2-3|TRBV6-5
CASSYGYGGPDTQYF
TGTGCCAGCAGTTATGGTTACGGGGGGCCAGATACGCAGTATTTT